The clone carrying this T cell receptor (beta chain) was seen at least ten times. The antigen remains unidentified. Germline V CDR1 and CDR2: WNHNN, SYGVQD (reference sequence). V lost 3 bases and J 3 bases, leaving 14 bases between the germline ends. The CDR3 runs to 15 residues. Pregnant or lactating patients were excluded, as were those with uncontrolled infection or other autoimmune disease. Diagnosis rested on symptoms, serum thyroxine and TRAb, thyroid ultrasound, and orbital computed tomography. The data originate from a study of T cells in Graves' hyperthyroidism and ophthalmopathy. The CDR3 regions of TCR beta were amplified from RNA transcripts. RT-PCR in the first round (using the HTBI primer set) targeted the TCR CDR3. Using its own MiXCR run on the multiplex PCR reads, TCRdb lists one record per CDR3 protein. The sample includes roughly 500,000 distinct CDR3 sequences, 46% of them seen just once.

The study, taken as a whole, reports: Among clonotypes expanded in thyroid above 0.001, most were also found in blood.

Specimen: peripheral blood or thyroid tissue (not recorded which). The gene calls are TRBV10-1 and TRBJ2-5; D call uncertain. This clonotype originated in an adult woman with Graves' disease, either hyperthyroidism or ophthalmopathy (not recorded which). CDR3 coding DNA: TGCGCCAGCAGTGAATCGGGCCTAGGAAAAGAGACCCAGTACTTC. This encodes CASSESGLGKETQYF.